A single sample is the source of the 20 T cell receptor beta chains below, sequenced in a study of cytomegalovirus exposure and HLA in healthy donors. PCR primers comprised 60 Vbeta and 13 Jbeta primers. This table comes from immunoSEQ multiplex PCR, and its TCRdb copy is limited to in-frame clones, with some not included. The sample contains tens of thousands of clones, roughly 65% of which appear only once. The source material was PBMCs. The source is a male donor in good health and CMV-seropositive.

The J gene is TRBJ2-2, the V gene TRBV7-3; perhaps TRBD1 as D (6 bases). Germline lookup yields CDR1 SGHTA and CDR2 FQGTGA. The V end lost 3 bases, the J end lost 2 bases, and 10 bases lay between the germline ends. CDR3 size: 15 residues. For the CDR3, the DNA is TGTGCCAGCAGCTTTACAGGGATAAACACCGGGGAGCTGTTTTTT. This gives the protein CASSFTGINTGELFF.

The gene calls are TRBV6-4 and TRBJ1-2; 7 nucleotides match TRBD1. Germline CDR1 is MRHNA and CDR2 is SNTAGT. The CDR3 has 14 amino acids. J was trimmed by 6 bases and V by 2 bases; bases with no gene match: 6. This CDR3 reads CASSDPNRGDGYTF. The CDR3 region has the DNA TGTGCCAGCAGTGACCCGAACAGGGGCGATGGCTACACCTTC.

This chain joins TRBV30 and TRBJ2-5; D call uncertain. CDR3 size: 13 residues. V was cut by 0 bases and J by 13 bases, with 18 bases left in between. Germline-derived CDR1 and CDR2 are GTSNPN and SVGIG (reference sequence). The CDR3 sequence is CAWSVPPRPARYF. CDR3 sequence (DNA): TGTGCCTGGAGTGTTCCCCCTCGGCCAGCGCGGTACTTC.

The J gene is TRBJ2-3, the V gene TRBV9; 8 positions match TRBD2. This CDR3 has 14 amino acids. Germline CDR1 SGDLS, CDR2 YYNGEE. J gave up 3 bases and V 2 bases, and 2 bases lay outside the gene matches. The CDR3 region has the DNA TGTGCCAGCAGCGTGACTAGCGAGACAGATACGCAGTATTTT. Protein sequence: CASSVTSETDTQYF.

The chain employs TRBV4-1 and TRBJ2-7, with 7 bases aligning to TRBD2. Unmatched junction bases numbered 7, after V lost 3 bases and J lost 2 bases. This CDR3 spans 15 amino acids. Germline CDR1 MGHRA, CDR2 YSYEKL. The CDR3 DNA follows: TGCGCCAGCAGCCAGAGTAGCGGGCCTCCCTACGAGCAGTACTTC. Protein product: CASSQSSGPPYEQYF.

The CDR3 spells CASSWGQGEKLFF. The DNA of the CDR3 is TGTGCCAGCAGCTGGGGACAGGGGGAAAAACTGTTTTTT. The chain combines TRBV5-6 with TRBJ1-4, with TRBD1 identical over 10 bases. The CDR3 loop spans 13 amino acids. Germline V gene data show CDR1 as SGHDT and CDR2 as YYEEEE. V shed 3 bases and J 8 bases; nucleotides not matched to a gene: 1.

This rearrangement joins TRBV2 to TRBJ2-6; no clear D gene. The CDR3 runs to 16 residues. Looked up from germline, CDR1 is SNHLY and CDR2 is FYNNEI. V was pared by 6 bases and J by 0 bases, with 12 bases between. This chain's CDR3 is CASRPIHTSGANVLTF. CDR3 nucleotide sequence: TGTGCCAGCAGGCCCATTCACACCTCTGGGGCCAACGTCCTGACTTTC. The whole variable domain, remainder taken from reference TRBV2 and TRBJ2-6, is EPEVTQTPSHQVTQMGQEVILRCVPISNHLYFYWYRQILGQKVEFLVSFYNNEISEKSEIFDDQFSVERPDGSNFTLKIRSTKLEDSAMYFCASRPIHTSGANVLTFGAGSRLTVL.

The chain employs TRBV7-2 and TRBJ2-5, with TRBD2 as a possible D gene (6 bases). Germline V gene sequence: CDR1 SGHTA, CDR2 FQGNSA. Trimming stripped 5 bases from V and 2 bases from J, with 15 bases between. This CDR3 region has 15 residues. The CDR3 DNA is TGTGCCAGCAGCCATTATAGCGGAGTACAAGAGACCCAGTACTTC. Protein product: CASSHYSGVQETQYF.

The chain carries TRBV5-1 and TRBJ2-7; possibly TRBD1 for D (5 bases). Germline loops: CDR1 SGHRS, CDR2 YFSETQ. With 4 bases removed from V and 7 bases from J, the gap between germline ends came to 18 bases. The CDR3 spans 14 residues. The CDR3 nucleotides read TGCGCCAGCAGCACCAGCACAGGTCTGTGGGAGCAGTACTTC. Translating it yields CASSTSTGLWEQYF. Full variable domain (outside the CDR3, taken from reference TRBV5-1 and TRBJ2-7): KAGVTQTPRYLIKTRGQQVTLSCSPISGHRSVSWYQQTPGQGLQFLFEYFSETQRNKGNFPGRFSGRQFSNSRSEMNVSTLELGDSALYLCASSTSTGLWEQYFGPGTRLTVT.

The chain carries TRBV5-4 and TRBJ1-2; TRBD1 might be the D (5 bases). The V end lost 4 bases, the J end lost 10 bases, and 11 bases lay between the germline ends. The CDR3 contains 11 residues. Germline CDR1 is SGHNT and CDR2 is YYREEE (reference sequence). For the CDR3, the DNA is TGTGCCAGCAGCCCGGGGGGTGACTACACCTTC. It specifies CASSPGGDYTF. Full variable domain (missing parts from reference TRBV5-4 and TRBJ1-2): ETGVTQSPTHLIKTRGQQVTLRCSSQSGHNTVSWYQQALGQGPQFIFQYYREEENGRGNFPPRFSGLQFPNYSSELNVNALELDDSALYLCASSPGGDYTFGSGTRLTVV.

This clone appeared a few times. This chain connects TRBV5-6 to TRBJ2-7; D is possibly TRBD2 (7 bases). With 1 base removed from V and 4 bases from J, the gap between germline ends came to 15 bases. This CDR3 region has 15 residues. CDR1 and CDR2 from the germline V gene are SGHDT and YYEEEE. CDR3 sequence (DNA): TGTGCCAGCAGCTTGAGGACTAGGGGGATGTACGAGCAGTACTTC. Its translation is CASSLRTRGMYEQYF.

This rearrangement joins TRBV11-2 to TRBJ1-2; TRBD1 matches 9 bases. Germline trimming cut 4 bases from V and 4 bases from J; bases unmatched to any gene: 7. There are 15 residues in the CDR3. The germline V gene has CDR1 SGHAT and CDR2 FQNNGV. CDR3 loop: CASSSRDRAPYGYTF. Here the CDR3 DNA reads TGTGCCAGCAGCTCTCGGGACAGGGCCCCCTATGGCTACACCTTC.

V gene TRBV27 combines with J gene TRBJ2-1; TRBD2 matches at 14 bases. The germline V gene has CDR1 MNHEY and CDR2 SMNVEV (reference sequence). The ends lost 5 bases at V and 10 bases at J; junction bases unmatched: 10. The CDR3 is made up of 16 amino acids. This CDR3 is CASSPPTSGRAWEQFF. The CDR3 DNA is TGTGCCAGCAGTCCCCCGACTAGCGGGAGGGCCTGGGAGCAGTTCTTC.

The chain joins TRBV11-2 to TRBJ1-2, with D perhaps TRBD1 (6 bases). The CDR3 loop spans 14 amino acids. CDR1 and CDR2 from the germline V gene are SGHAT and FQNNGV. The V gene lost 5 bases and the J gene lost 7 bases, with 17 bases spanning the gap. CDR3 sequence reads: CASSPNRAASGYTF. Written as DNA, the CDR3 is TGTGCCAGCAGCCCGAACAGGGCTGCCAGTGGCTACACCTTC.

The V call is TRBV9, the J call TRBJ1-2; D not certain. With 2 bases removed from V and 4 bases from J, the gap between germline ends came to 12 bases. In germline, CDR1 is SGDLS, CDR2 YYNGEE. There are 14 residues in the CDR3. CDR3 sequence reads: CASSVREGFYGYTF. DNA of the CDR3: TGTGCCAGCAGCGTCCGCGAGGGTTTCTATGGCTACACCTTC.

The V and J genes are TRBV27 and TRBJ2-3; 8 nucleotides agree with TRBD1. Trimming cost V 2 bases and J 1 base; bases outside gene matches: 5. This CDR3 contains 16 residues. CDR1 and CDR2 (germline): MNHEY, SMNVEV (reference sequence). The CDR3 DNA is TGTGCCAGCAGTTTAACCCCGGACAGGGGCACAGATACGCAGTATTTT. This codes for CASSLTPDRGTDTQYF.

The CDR3 region is CASSRGQVNEKLFF. In DNA, the CDR3 is TGTGCCAGCAGCAGGGGACAGGTCAATGAAAAACTGTTTTTT. This chain links TRBV5-4 with TRBJ1-4; 8 bases line up with TRBD1. CDR3 length equals 14 residues. The germline gives CDR1 SGHNT, CDR2 YYREEE (reference sequence). After removal of 4 bases from V and 5 bases from J, the junction contained 4 bases not matched to a gene.

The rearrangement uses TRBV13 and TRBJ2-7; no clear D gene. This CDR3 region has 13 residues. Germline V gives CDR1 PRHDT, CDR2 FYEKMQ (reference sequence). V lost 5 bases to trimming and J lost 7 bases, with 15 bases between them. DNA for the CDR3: TGTGCCAGCAGCCCCCGCCTACCAAAGGAGCAGTACTTC. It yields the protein CASSPRLPKEQYF.

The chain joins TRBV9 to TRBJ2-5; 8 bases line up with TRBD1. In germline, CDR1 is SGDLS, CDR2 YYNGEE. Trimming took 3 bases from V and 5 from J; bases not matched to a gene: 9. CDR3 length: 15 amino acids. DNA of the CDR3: TGTGCCAGCAGCGGCTCACAGGGGGTATTTGAGACCCAGTACTTC. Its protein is CASSGSQGVFETQYF.

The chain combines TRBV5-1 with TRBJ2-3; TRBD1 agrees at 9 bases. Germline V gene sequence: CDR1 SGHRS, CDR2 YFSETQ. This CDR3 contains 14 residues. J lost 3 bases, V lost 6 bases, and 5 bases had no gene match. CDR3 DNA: TGCGCCAGCACGACAGGGGGACAGACAGATACGCAGTATTTT. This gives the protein CASTTGGQTDTQYF.